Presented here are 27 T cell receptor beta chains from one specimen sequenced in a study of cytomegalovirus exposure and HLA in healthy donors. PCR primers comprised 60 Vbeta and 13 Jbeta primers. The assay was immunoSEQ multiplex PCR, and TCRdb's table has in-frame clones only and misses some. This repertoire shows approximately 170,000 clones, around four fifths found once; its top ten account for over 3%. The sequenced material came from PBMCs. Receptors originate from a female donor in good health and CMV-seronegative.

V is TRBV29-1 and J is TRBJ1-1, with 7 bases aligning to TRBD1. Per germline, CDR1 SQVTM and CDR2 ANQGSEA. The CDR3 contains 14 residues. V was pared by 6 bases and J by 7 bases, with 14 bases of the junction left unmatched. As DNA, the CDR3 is TGCAGCGTCACGGGACAGAGAGAAGTTGGTGAAGCTTTCTTT. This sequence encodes CSVTGQREVGEAFF.

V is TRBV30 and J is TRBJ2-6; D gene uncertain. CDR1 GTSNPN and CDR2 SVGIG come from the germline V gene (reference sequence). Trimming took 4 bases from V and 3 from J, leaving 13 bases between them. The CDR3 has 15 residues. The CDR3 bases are TGTGCCTGGAAGACATATGTTCTTGGGGCCAACGTCCTGACTTTC. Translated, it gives CAWKTYVLGANVLTF.

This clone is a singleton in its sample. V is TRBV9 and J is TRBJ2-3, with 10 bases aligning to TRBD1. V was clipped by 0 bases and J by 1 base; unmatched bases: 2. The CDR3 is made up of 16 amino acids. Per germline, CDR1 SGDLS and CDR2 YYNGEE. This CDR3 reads CASSVGGTGGTDTQYF. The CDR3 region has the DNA TGTGCCAGCAGCGTAGGAGGGACAGGGGGCACAGATACGCAGTATTTT.

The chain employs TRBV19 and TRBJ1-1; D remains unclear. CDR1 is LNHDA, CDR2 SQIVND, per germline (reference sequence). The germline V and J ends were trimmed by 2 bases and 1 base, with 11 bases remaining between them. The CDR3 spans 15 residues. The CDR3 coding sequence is TGTGCCAGTAGTATAACCCCTGCAGGGAACACTGAAGCTTTCTTT. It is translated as CASSITPAGNTEAFF. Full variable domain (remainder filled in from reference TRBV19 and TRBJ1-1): DGGITQSPKYLFRKEGQNVTLSCEQNLNHDAMYWYRQDPGQGLRLIYYSQIVNDFQKGDIAEGYSVSREKKESFPLTVTSAQKNPTAFYLCASSITPAGNTEAFFGQGTRLTVV.

The CDR3 sequence: CASSPAGTEAFF. CDR3 bases: TGTGCCAGCAGCCCCGCGGGCACTGAAGCTTTCTTT. J is TRBJ1-1 and V is TRBV7-9; D gene unclear. The CDR3 is 12 amino acids. Per germline, CDR1 SEHNR and CDR2 FQNEAQ (reference sequence). The ends were cut back, 5 bases at V and 4 bases at J, with 8 bases in the middle.

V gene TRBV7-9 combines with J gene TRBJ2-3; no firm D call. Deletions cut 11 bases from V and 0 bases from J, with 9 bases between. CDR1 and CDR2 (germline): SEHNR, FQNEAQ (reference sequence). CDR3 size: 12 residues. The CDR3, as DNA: TGTGCCGCGGCGCGTAGCACAGATACGCAGTATTTT. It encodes CAAARSTDTQYF.

The CDR3 loop reads CASSPGGVAGRGEQFF. The CDR3 DNA follows: TGTGCCAGCAGCCCCGGCGGGGTAGCGGGAAGGGGTGAGCAGTTCTTC. The chain combines TRBV5-4 with TRBJ2-1; 8 bases line up with TRBD2. The junction had 15 bases not matched to a gene; V was cut back by 4 bases and J by 9 bases. CDR1 is SGHNT and CDR2 is YYREEE in the germline V gene (reference sequence). CDR3 length equals 16 residues.

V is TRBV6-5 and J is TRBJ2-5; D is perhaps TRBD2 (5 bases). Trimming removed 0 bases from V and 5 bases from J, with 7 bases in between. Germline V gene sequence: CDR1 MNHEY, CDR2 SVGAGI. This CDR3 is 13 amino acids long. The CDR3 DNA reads TGTGCCAGCAGTTACTCAGGCGGGGAGACCCAGTACTTC. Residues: CASSYSGGETQYF.

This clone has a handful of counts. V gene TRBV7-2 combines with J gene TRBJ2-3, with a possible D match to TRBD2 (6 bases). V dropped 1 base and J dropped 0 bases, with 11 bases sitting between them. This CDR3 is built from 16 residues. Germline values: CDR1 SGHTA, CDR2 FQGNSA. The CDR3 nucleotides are TGTGCCAGCAGCTTAGATAGCGGAGGTAGCACAGATACGCAGTATTTT. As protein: CASSLDSGGSTDTQYF.

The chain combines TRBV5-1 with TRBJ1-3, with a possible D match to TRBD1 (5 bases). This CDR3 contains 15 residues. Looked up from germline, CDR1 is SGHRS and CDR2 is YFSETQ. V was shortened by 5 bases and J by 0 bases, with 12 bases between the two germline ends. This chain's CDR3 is CASRTGVSSGNTIYF. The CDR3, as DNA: TGCGCCAGCAGAACAGGAGTGAGCTCTGGAAACACCATATATTTT.

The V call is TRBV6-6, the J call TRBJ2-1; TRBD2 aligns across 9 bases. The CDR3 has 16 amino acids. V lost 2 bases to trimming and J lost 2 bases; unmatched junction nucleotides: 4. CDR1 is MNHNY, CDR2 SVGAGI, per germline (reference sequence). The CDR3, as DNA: TGTGCCAGCAGTTACAGCCTAGCGGGGACCTACAATGAGCAGTTCTTC. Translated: CASSYSLAGTYNEQFF.

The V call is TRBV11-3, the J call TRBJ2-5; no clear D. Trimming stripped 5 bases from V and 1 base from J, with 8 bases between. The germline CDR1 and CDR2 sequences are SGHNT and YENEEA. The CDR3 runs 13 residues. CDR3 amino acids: CASSLWAQETQYF. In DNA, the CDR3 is TGTGCCAGCAGCCTGTGGGCCCAAGAGACCCAGTACTTC.

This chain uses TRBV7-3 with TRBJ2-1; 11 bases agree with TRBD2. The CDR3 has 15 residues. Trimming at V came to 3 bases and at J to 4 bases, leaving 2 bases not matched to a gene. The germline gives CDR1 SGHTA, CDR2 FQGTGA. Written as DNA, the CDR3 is TGTGCCAGCAGCTTGGGACTAGCGGTATACAATGAGCAGTTCTTC. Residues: CASSLGLAVYNEQFF.

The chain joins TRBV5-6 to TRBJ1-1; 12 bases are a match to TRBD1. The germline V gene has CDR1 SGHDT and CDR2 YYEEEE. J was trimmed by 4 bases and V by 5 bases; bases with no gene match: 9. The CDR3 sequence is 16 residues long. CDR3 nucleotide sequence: TGTGCCAGCAGGAGGGACAGGGGGCGCGGGACCACTGAAGCTTTCTTT. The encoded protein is CASRRDRGRGTTEAFF.

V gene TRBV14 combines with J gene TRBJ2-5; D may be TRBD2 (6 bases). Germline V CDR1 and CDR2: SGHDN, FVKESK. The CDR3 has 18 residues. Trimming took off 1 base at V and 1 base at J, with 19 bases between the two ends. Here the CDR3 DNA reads TGTGCCAGCAGCCAAGTGTATGGGCGGGGTGCCCCCCAAGAGACCCAGTACTTC. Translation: CASSQVYGRGAPQETQYF.

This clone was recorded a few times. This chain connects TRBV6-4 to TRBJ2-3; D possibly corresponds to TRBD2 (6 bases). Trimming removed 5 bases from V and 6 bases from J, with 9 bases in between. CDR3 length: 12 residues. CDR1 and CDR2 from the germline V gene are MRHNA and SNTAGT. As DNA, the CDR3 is TGTGCCAGCAGTTTCAGCGGGGATACGCAGTATTTT. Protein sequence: CASSFSGDTQYF.

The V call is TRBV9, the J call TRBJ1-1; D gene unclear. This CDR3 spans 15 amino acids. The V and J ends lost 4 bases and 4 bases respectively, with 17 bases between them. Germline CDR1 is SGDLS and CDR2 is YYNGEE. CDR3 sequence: CASSLEGYLGTEAFF. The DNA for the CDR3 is TGTGCCAGCAGCCTCGAGGGTTATTTGGGCACTGAAGCTTTCTTT.

The CDR3 loop reads CASRGPGTSPKREANVLTF. In DNA form, the CDR3 reads TGCGCCAGCAGGGGACCCGGGACTAGCCCGAAGCGAGAGGCCAACGTCCTGACTTTC. The gene calls are TRBV10-2 and TRBJ2-6; TRBD2 matches at 9 bases. J was trimmed by 6 bases and V by 6 bases; bases with no gene match: 18. Germline V lookup: CDR1 WSHSY, CDR2 SAAADI. This CDR3 comprises 19 residues.

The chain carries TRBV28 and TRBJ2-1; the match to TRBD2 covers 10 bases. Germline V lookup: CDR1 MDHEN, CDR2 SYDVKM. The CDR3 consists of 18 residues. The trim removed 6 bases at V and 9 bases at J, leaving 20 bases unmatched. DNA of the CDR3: TGTGCCAGCAGGTTGGAGGCTCCTAGCGGGAGCAGGGTGGGTGAGCAGTTCTTC. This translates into CASRLEAPSGSRVGEQFF.

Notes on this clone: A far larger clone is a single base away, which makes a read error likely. The CDR3, as DNA: TGTGCCAGCAGTGACTCTAGCGGGGGGGCCAATGAGCAGTTCTTC. Its translation: CASSDSSGGANEQFF. The V gene is TRBV6-1, the J gene TRBJ2-1, with 12 bases lining up with TRBD2. In germline, CDR1 is MNHNS, CDR2 SASEGT. The CDR3 is made up of 15 amino acids. The junction had 3 bases not matched to a gene; V was cut back by 3 bases and J by 6 bases.

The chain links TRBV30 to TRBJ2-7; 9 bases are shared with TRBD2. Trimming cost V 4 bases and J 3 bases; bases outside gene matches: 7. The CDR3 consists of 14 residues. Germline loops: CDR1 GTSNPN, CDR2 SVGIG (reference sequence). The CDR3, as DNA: TGTGCCTGGAACGAGGCGGGAGGGGTCTACGAGCAGTACTTC. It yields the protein CAWNEAGGVYEQYF. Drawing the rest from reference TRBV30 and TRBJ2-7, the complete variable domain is SQTIHQWPATLVQPVGSPLSLECTVEGTSNPNLYWYRQAAGRGLQLLFYSVGIGQISSEVPQNLSASRPQDRQFILSSKKLLLSDSGFYLCAWNEAGGVYEQYFGPGTRLTVT.

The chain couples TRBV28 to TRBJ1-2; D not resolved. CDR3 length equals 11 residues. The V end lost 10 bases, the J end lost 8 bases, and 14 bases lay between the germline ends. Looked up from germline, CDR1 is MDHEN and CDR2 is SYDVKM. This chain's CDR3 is CATLEVTGYTF. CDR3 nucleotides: TGTGCCACCCTGGAGGTAACGGGCTACACCTTC.

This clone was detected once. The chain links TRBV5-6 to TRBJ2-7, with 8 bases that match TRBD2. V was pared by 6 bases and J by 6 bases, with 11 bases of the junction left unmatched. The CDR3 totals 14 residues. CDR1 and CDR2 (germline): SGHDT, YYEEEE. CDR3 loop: CASTYSTGTSEQYF. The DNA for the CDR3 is TGTGCCAGCACCTACTCGACCGGGACTAGCGAGCAGTACTTC.

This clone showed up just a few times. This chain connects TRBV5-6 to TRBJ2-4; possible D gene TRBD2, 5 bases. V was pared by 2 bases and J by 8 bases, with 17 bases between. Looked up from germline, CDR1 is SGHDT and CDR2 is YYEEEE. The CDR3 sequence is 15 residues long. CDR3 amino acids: CASSFVLEGRDIQYF. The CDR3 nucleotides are TGTGCCAGCAGCTTTGTTCTTGAAGGGCGGGACATTCAGTACTTC.

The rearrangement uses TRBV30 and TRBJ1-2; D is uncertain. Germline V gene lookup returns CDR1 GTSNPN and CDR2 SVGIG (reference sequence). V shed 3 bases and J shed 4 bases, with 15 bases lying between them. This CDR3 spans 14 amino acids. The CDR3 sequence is CAWSGRLEGYGYTF. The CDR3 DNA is TGTGCCTGGAGCGGACGGCTCGAGGGCTATGGCTACACCTTC. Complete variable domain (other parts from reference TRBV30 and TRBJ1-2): SQTIHQWPATLVQPVGSPLSLECTVEGTSNPNLYWYRQAAGRGLQLLFYSVGIGQISSEVPQNLSASRPQDRQFILSSKKLLLSDSGFYLCAWSGRLEGYGYTFGSGTRLTVV.

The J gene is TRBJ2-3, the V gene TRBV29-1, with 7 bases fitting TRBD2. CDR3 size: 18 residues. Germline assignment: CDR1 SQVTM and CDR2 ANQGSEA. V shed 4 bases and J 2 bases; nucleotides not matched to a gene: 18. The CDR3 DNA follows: TGCAGCGTTGTTAGTATAGCGGGCTATAAGGGGACCACAGATACGCAGTATTTT. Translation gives CSVVSIAGYKGTTDTQYF.

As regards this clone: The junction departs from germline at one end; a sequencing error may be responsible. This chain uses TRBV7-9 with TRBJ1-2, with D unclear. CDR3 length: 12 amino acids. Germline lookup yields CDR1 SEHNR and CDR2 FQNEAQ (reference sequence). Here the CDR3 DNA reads TGTTCCAGCAGCTTAGTGGAGGGCGGCTACACCTTC. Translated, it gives CSSSLVEGGYTF.